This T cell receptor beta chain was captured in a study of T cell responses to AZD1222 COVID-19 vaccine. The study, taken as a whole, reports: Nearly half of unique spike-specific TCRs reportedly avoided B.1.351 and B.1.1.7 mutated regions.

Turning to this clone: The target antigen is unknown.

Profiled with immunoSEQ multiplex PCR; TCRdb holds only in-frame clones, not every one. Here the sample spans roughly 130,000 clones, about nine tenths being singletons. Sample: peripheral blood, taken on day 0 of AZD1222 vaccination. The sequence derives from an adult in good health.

This CDR3 is CASATGWAQPQHF. CDR3 coding DNA: TGTGCCAGCGCTACAGGGTGGGCTCAGCCCCAGCATTTT. The chain joins TRBV28 to TRBJ1-5; tentatively, D is TRBD1 (6 bases). Germline assignment: CDR1 MDHEN and CDR2 SYDVKM. The CDR3 is 13 residues long. Trimming took off 8 bases at V and 6 bases at J, with 14 bases between the two ends.